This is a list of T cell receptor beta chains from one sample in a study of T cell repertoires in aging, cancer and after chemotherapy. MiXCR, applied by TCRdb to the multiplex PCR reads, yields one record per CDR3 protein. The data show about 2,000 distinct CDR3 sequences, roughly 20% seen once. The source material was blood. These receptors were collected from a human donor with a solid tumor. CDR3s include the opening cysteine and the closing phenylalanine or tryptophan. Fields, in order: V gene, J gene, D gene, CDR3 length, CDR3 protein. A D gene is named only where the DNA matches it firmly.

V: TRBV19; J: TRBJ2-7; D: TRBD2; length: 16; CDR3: CASSMGLAEFTYEQYF
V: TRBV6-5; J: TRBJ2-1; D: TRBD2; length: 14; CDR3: CASSWSPAGNEQFF
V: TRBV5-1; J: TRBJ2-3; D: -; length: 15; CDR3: CASSLDGIGTDTQYF
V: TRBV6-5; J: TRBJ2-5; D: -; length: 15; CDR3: CASSYSIGIGETQYF
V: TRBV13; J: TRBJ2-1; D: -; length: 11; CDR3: CASQFRNEQFF
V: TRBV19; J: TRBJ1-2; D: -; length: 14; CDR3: CASSIFGFTDGYTF
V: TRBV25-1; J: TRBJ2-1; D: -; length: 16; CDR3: CASSGGIYGDYNEQFF
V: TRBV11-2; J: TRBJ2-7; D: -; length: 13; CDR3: CASSLDSGGEQYF
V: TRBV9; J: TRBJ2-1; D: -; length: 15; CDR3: CASNVGQGSYNEQFF
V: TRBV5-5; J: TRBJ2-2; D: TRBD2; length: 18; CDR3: CASSSRVAGGPWTGELFF
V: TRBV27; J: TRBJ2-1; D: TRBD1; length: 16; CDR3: CASRPAGGLSYNEQFF
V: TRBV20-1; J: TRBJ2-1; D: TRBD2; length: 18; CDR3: CSARDLGLAERSYNEQFF